These T cell receptor beta chains were read from a single sample in a study of Graves' ophthalmopathy and Graves' hyperthyroidism. TCRdb fed the multiplex PCR reads into MiXCR, producing one record per CDR3 protein. The sample consists of 200,000 to 250,000 distinct CDR3 sequences, 25% to 30% of them appearing once. Sequenced input: peripheral blood. These TCRs come from a middle-aged man with Graves' ophthalmopathy. Each CDR3 is given with its conserved first and last residue. A D gene is named only where the DNA matches it firmly. Size is stated for part of the rows, as once, few or many counts, or as a class when the clone is expanded.

D,size,J,V,CDR3,DNA
TRBD1,many,TRBJ1-1,TRBV6-2/TRBV6-3,CASSTDDRAYTEAFF,TGTGCCAGCAGTACAGACGACAGGGCCTACACTGAAGCTTTCTTT
TRBD1,.,TRBJ1-6,TRBV28,CASSPGQAADSPLHF,TGTGCCAGCAGCCCCGGACAGGCGGCAGATTCACCCCTCCACTTT
TRBD1,many,TRBJ2-7,TRBV7-2,CASSLAFSETGHYEQYF,TGTGCCAGCAGCTTAGCGTTTTCCGAGACAGGGCACTACGAGCAGTACTTC
.,many,TRBJ1-6,TRBV6-5,CASSSTDTGINSPLHF,TGTGCCAGCAGTTCGACAGACACCGGGATAAATTCACCCCTCCACTTT
TRBD1,many,TRBJ2-7,TRBV29-1,CSARTGDSYEQYF,TGCAGCGCTCGGACAGGGGACTCCTACGAGCAGTACTTC
TRBD1,many,TRBJ2-5,TRBV9,CASSVGGRGPETQYF,TGTGCCAGCAGCGTAGGAGGCAGGGGGCCCGAGACCCAGTACTTC
.,.,TRBJ1-3,TRBV7-2,CASSLRRSTIYF,TGTGCCAGCAGCCTTCGCCGAAGCACCATATATTTT
TRBD2,many,TRBJ2-2,TRBV5-1,CASSFSPSSGRNTGELFF,TGCGCCAGCAGCTTTTCCCCCTCTAGCGGGAGGAACACCGGGGAGCTGTTTTTT
.,many,TRBJ2-7,TRBV6-5,CASSYSNGGYEQYF,TGTGCCAGCAGTTACTCGAACGGGGGCTACGAGCAGTACTTC
.,.,TRBJ1-2,TRBV20-1,CSAINRVDYGYTF,TGCAGTGCCATTAACAGGGTAGACTATGGCTACACCTTC
.,.,TRBJ2-7,TRBV6-1,CASSESARGHEQYF,TGTGCCAGCAGTGAATCAGCCAGGGGCCACGAGCAGTACTTC
TRBD2,many,TRBJ2-7,TRBV29-1,CSVRAGGNSYEQYF,TGCAGCGTGAGGGCGGGAGGGAACTCCTACGAGCAGTACTTC
.,many,TRBJ2-4,TRBV18,CASSHREPSSVKNIQYF,TGTGCCAGCTCACACCGGGAGCCCTCCAGCGTCAAAAACATTCAGTACTTC
TRBD1,many,TRBJ2-4,TRBV19,CASSTSGQGDIQYF,TGTGCCAGTAGTACCTCGGGACAGGGGGACATTCAGTACTTC
TRBD2,many,TRBJ2-7,TRBV12-3/TRBV12-4,CASSLSGGEQYF,TGTGCCAGCAGTTTATCGGGAGGCGAGCAGTACTTC
.,many,TRBJ1-1,TRBV10-3,CAIMGRDTEAFF,TGTGCCATCATGGGGAGGGACACTGAAGCTTTCTTT
.,.,TRBJ1-2,TRBV28,CASSLRRLAGYTF,TGTGCCAGCAGTTTACGGCGCCTTGCGGGCTACACCTTC
TRBD1,.,TRBJ1-1,TRBV6-1,CASNQGATEAFF,TGTGCCAGCAACCAGGGGGCCACTGAAGCTTTCTTT
TRBD2,many,TRBJ2-7,TRBV28,CASRTGLAGVSSYEQYF,TGTGCCAGCAGAACGGGACTAGCGGGAGTCAGCTCCTACGAGCAGTACTTC
.,many,TRBJ2-7,TRBV11-2,CASSPRGGSYEQYF,TGTGCCAGCAGCCCCCGAGGGGGTTCCTACGAGCAGTACTTC
.,many,TRBJ2-2,TRBV6-1,CATLNLNHGELFF,TGTGCCACCTTGAACTTAAATCACGGGGAGCTGTTTTTT
.,many,TRBJ2-4,TRBV20-1,CSARDPGVAKNIQYF,TGCAGTGCTAGAGATCCAGGGGTAGCCAAAAACATTCAGTACTTC
.,few,TRBJ2-5,TRBV7-8,CASSLVSLVAGRQETQYF,TGTGCCAGCAGCTTAGTGTCATTGGTCGCAGGGCGGCAGGAGACCCAGTACTTC
TRBD1,once,TRBJ1-1,TRBV7-2,CASSKTTGADTEAFF,TGTGCCAGCAGCAAAACCACAGGGGCTGACACTGAAGCTTTCTTT
.,few,TRBJ2-7,TRBV12-3/TRBV12-4,CASSSYNSYEQYF,TGTGCCAGCAGTTCGTACAACTCCTACGAGCAGTACTTC
.,many,TRBJ2-7,TRBV12-3/TRBV12-4,CASSPRVDLSGEQYF,TGTGCCAGCAGTCCTCGCGTGGACCTCTCCGGCGAGCAGTACTTC
.,many,TRBJ1-2,TRBV28,CASSVPRGKGYGYTF,TGTGCCAGCAGTGTCCCCAGGGGAAAGGGCTATGGCTACACCTTC
TRBD2,many,TRBJ2-7,TRBV28,CASRTSSGRINEQYF,TGTGCCAGCAGAACCTCTAGCGGGAGAATAAACGAGCAGTACTTC
TRBD2,many,TRBJ2-5,TRBV6-2/TRBV6-3,CASTGLEETQYF,TGTGCCAGCACCGGACTAGAAGAGACCCAGTACTTC
.,many,TRBJ1-6,TRBV30,CAWSVRQDNSPLHF,TGTGCCTGGAGTGTACGGCAGGATAATTCACCCCTCCACTTT
.,.,TRBJ2-7,TRBV7-2,CASSLQLYEQYF,TGTGCCAGCAGCTTACAACTCTACGAGCAGTACTTC
TRBD1,.,TRBJ2-7,TRBV24-1,CARQGGTEQYF,TGTGCCAGACAGGGGGGGACCGAGCAGTACTTC
TRBD1,.,TRBJ2-7,TRBV20-1,CSAKEPGQGYEQYF,TGCAGTGCTAAGGAACCGGGACAGGGCTACGAGCAGTACTTC
.,many,TRBJ1-2,TRBV28,CASSLSRTANYYGYTF,TGTGCCAGCAGTTTATCAAGGACAGCGAACTACTATGGCTACACCTTC
TRBD1,.,TRBJ2-6,TRBV10-3,CATRTGDSGANVLTF,TGTGCCACACGGACAGGGGACTCTGGGGCCAACGTCCTGACTTTC
.,many,TRBJ1-5,TRBV6-5,CASSIEQYSNQPQHF,TGTGCCAGCTCAATAGAGCAGTATAGCAATCAGCCCCAGCATTTT
.,many,TRBJ2-7,TRBV11-3,CASSRDRLNAYEQYF,TGTGCCAGCAGCCGAGACCGGCTCAACGCCTACGAGCAGTACTTC
.,.,TRBJ2-5,TRBV11-2,CASSSPLAWPLETQYF,TGTGCCAGCAGCTCACCGCTGGCTTGGCCTTTGGAGACCCAGTACTTC
TRBD2,few,TRBJ2-7,TRBV6-2/TRBV6-3,CASRRLAGGFPEQYF,TGTGCCAGCAGGCGGTTAGCGGGAGGATTCCCCGAGCAGTACTTC
.,many,TRBJ2-7,TRBV29-1,CRYQGQGPRYEQYF,TGCAGATACCAGGGGCAGGGTCCCCGCTACGAGCAGTACTTC
.,many,TRBJ2-5,TRBV6-5,CASSYRGQETQYF,TGTGCCAGCAGTTACCGAGGGCAGGAGACCCAGTACTTC
.,many,TRBJ2-5,TRBV15,CATSRDPIETQYF,TGTGCCACCAGCAGAGATCCAATTGAGACCCAGTACTTC
.,.,TRBJ2-7,TRBV27,CASSFQGGGSSYEQYF,TGTGCCAGCAGTTTTCAGGGTGGTGGGAGTAGCTACGAGCAGTACTTC
.,many,TRBJ2-7,TRBV4-1,CASSQVFGGGPGEQYF,TGCGCCAGCAGCCAAGTGTTTGGCGGAGGGCCCGGCGAGCAGTACTTC
.,.,TRBJ1-1,TRBV6-4,CASSPEASLPEAFF,TGTGCCAGCAGCCCGGAGGCCTCCCTACCTGAAGCTTTCTTT
TRBD2,many,TRBJ2-5,TRBV28,CASSLASSGSQQETQYF,TGTGCCAGCAGTTTAGCCTCTAGCGGGAGTCAGCAAGAGACCCAGTACTTC
.,.,TRBJ2-2,TRBV15,CATSNDGRWGRQPNTGELFF,TGTGCCACCAGCAACGACGGCAGGTGGGGGCGACAACCGAACACCGGGGAGCTGTTTTTT
.,.,TRBJ2-7,TRBV6-1,CASSIKPGHLYEQYF,TGTGCCAGCAGTATAAAACCGGGACACCTCTACGAGCAGTACTTC
.,many,TRBJ1-4,TRBV28,CASSLTDSFNEKLFF,TGTGCCAGCAGTTTAACGGACAGCTTTAATGAAAAACTGTTTTTT
.,many,TRBJ2-4,TRBV28,CASSFSTGRGNIQYF,TGTGCCAGCAGTTTTTCGACAGGGCGGGGGAACATTCAGTACTTC
.,many,TRBJ1-1,TRBV30,CAWSKGSNTEAFF,TGTGCCTGGAGTAAGGGGTCGAACACTGAAGCTTTCTTT
.,many,TRBJ1-6,TRBV7-3,CASSPDGNSPLHF,TGTGCCAGCAGCCCGGACGGGAATTCACCCCTCCACTTT
.,many,TRBJ1-1,TRBV7-2,CASSLESPMSEAFF,TGTGCCAGCAGCTTAGAAAGTCCTATGTCTGAAGCTTTCTTT